This TCR beta chain comes out of a study of T cells in localized non-small cell lung cancer. As to this clone: Its antigen is undetermined.

Data came from immunoSEQ multiplex PCR; TCRdb stores just in-frame clones and leaves some out. Counted here are 40,000 to 55,000 clones, approximately 80% occurring once; the ten biggest clones make up roughly a sixth. V trimming: 3 bases; J trimming: 2 bases; junction bases outside the gene matches: 5. This CDR3 spans 15 amino acids. The germline V gene encodes CDR1 LNHDA and CDR2 SQIVND (reference sequence). Findings of the study overall: Detection in adjacent lung was observed for a median approximately 53 of the top 100 tumor clones. Overall survival was longer when the density of T cells in the blood was higher. T cell clonality was highest in uninvolved adjacent lung, above tumor. Analysis by sequencing included only one tumor region, so heterogeneity remains possible.

This clonotype originated in a man between 40 and 69 years old with stage III lung adenocarcinoma. Source: peripheral blood mononuclear cells, taken before any cancer treatment. This chain links TRBV19 with TRBJ2-7; 9 nucleotides match TRBD1. CDR3 sequence reads: CASSIGQGSPYEQYF. CDR3 in DNA: TGTGCCAGTAGTATTGGACAGGGGAGCCCCTACGAGCAGTACTTC.